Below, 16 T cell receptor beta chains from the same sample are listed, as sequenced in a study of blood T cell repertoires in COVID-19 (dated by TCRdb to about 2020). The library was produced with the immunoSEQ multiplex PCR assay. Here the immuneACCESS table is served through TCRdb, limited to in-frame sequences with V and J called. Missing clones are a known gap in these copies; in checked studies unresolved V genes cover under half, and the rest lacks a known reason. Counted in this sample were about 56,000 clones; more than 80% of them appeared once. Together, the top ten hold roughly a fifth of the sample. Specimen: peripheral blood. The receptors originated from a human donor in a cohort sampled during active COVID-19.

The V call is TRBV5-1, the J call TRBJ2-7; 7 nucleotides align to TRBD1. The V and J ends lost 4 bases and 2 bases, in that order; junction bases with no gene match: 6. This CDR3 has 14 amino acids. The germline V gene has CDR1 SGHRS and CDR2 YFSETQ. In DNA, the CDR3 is TGCGCCAGCAGCCCTACAGGGGACGCCTACGAGCAGTACTTC. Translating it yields CASSPTGDAYEQYF.

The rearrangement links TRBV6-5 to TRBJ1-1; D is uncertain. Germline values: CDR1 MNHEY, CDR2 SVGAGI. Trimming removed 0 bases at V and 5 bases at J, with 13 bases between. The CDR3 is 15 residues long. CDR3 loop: CASSYSIASGTEAFF. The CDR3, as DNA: TGTGCCAGCAGTTACTCGATCGCATCGGGGACTGAAGCTTTCTTT.

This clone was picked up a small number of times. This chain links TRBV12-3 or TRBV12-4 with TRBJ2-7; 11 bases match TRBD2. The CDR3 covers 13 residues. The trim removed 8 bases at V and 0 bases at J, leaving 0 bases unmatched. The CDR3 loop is CASLAGGSYEQYF. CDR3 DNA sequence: TGTGCCAGCCTAGCGGGGGGCTCCTACGAGCAGTACTTC.

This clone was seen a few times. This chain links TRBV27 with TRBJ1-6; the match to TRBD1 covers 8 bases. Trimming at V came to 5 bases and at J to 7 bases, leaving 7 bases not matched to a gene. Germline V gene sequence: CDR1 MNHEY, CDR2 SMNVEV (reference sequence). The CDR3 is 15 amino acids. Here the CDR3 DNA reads TGTGCCAGCAGTCCAAGACAGGGGTGGAATTCACCCCTCCACTTT. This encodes CASSPRQGWNSPLHF.

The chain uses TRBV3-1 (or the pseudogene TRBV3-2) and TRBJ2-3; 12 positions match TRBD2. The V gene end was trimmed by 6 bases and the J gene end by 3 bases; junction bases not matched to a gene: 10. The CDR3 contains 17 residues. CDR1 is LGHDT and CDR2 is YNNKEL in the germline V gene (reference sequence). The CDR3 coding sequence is TGTGCCAGCAGTCCGAGACTAGCGGGGGAGTATACAGATACGCAGTATTTT. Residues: CASSPRLAGEYTDTQYF.

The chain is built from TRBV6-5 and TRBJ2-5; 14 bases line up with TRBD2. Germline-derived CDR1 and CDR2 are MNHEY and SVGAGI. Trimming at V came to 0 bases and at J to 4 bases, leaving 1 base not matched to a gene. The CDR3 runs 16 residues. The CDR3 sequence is CASSYSGLAGGETQYF. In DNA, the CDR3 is TGTGCCAGCAGTTACTCTGGACTAGCGGGGGGAGAGACCCAGTACTTC.

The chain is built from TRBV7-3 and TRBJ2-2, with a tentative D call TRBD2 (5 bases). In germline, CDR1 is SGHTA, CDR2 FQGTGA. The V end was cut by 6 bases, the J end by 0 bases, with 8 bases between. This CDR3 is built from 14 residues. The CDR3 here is CASSSGTNTGELFF. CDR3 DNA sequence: TGTGCCAGCAGTTCCGGGACGAACACCGGGGAGCTGTTTTTT. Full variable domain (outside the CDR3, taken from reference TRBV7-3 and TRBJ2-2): GAGVSQTPSNKVTEKGKYVELRCDPISGHTALYWYRQSLGQGPEFLIYFQGTGAADDSGLPNDRFFAVRPEGSVSTLKIQRTERGDSAVYLCASSSGTNTGELFFGEGSRLTVL.

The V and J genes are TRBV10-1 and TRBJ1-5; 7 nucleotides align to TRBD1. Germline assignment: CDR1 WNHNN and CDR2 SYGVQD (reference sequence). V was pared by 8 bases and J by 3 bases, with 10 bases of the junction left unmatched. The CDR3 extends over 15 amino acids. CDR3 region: CASPRGTVDNQPQHF. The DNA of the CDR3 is TGCGCCAGCCCCCGCGGGACAGTTGACAATCAGCCCCAGCATTTT.

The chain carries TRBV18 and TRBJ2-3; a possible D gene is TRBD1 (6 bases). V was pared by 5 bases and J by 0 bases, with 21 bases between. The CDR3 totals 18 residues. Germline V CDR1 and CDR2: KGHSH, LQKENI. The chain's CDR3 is CASSNLPQGTGSTDTQYF. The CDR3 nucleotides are TGTGCCAGCTCAAACTTACCTCAGGGAACAGGGAGCACAGATACGCAGTATTTT.

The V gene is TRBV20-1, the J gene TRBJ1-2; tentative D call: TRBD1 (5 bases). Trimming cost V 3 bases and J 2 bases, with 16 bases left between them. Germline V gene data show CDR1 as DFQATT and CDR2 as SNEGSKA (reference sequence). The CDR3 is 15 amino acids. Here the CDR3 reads CSASYQGRINYGYTF. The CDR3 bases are TGCAGTGCTAGTTATCAGGGTAGAATCAACTATGGCTACACCTTC.

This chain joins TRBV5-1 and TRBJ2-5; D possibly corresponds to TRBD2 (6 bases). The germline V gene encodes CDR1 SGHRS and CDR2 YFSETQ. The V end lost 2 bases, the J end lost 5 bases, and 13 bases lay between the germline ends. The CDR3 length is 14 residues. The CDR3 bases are TGCGCCAGCAGCTTTGGAGGGGAGCTGGAGACCCAGTACTTC. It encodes CASSFGGELETQYF.

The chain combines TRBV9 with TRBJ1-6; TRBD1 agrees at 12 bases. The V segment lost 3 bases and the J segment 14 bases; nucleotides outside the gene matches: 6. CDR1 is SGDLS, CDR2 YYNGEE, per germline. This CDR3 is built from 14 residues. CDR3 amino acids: CASSEGTGGLTLHF. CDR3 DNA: TGTGCCAGCAGCGAGGGGACAGGGGGCCTCACCCTCCACTTT.

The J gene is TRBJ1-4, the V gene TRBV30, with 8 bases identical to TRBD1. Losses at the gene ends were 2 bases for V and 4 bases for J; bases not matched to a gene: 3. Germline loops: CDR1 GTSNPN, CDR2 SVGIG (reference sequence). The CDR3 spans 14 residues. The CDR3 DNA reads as TGTGCCTGGAGTCGGACAGGGCATAATGAAAAACTGTTTTTT. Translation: CAWSRTGHNEKLFF.

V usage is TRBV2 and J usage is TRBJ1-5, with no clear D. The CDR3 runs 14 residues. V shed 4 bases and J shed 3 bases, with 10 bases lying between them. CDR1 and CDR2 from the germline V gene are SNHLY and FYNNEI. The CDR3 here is CASSASRFNQPQHF. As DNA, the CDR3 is TGTGCCAGCAGTGCTTCCAGGTTCAATCAGCCCCAGCATTTT.

CDR3 in DNA: TGTGCCATCAGTGAGTCAACAGCGGACTCTGGGGCCAACGTCCTGACTTTC. Protein product: CAISESTADSGANVLTF. The chain has TRBV10-3 and TRBJ2-6; TRBD2 is a possible D gene (5 bases). This CDR3 contains 17 residues. Germline V lookup: CDR1 ENHRY, CDR2 SYGVKD. Trimming took off 0 bases at V and 0 bases at J, with 9 bases between the two ends.

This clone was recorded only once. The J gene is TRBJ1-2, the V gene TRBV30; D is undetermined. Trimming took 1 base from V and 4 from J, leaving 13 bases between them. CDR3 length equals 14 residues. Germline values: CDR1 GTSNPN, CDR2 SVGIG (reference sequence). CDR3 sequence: CAWSGVRFGYGYTF. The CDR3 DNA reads TGTGCCTGGAGTGGGGTCAGGTTTGGCTATGGCTACACCTTC.